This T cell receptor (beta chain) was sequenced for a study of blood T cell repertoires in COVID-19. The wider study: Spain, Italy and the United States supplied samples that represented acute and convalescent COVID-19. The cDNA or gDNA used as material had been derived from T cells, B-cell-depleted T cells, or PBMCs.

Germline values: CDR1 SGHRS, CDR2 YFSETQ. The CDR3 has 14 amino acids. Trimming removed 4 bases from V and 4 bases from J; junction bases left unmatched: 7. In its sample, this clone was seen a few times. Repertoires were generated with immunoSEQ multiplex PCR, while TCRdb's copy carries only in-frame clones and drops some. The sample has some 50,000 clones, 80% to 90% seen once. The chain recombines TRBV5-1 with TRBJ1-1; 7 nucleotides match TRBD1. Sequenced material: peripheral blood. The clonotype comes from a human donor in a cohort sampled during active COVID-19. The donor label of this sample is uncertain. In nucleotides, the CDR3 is TGCGCCAGCAGCACCGAGACAGGGTCCACTGAAGCTTTCTTT. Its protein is CASSTETGSTEAFF. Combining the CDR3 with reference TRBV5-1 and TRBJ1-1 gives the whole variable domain KAGVTQTPRYLIKTRGQQVTLSCSPISGHRSVSWYQQTPGQGLQFLFEYFSETQRNKGNFPGRFSGRQFSNSRSEMNVSTLELGDSALYLCASSTETGSTEAFFGQGTRLTVV.